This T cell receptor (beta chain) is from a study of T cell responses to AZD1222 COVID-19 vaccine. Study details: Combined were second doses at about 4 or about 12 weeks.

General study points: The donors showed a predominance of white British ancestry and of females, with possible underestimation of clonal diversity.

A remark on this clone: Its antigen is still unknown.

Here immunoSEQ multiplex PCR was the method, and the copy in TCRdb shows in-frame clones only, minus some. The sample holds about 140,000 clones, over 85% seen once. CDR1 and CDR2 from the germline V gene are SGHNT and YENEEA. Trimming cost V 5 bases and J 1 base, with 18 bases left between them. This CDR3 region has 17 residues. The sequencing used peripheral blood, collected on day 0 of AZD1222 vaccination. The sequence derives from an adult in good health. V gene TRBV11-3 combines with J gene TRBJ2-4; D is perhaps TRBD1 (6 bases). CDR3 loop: CASSLALRGTAKNIQYF. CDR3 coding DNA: TGTGCCAGCAGCCTCGCCCTCAGGGGAACGGCCAAAAACATTCAGTACTTC.